The rows below give T cell receptor beta chains drawn from one sample of a study of identical twins. TCRdb called the 5' RACE reads again in MiXCR, with one record for every CDR3 protein. The sample includes about 700,000 distinct CDR3 sequences, 8.5% to 9% of them seen just once. The same sample was also used in a study of yellow fever vaccine responses in identical twins.

The sample comprised PBMCs. The receptors here all came from a woman aged 18-29 years in good health. Both conserved end residues are part of each CDR3. Each record gives: V gene, J gene, CDR3 protein.

v_call: TRBV7-6
j_call: TRBJ2-7
cdr3_aa: CASSTGSTYEQYF

v_call: TRBV27
j_call: TRBJ1-1
cdr3_aa: CASSFSVVNTEAFF

v_call: TRBV15
j_call: TRBJ2-3
cdr3_aa: CATSRDLAVVTDTQYF

v_call: TRBV28
j_call: TRBJ2-2
cdr3_aa: CAIPRVGTRDGELFF

v_call: TRBV7-2
j_call: TRBJ2-4
cdr3_aa: CASSPTVLAKNIQYF

v_call: TRBV20-1
j_call: TRBJ1-1
cdr3_aa: CSASLQGGDTEAFF

v_call: TRBV2
j_call: TRBJ2-2
cdr3_aa: CASTMEIGLPNTGELFF

v_call: TRBV6-4
j_call: TRBJ2-7
cdr3_aa: CASSDKAGSYEQYF

v_call: TRBV20-1
j_call: TRBJ2-7
cdr3_aa: CSAGNREYEQYF

v_call: TRBV14
j_call: TRBJ2-2
cdr3_aa: CASSPWDRQDTGELFF

v_call: TRBV6-5
j_call: TRBJ1-1
cdr3_aa: CASSYISQGVTEAFF

v_call: TRBV12-3/TRBV12-4
j_call: TRBJ2-5
cdr3_aa: CASTLGASETQYF

v_call: TRBV3-1
j_call: TRBJ2-3
cdr3_aa: CASSQGGVQFSTDTQYF

v_call: TRBV12-3/TRBV12-4
j_call: TRBJ2-1
cdr3_aa: CASSRPQQGTPRDEQSF

v_call: TRBV5-1
j_call: TRBJ2-3
cdr3_aa: CASNIAGSTDTQYF

v_call: TRBV3-1
j_call: TRBJ2-1
cdr3_aa: CASSYPPRVGRHEQFF